The clone carrying this TCR beta chain showed up many times. Its antigen is unidentified. There were TCR beta CDR3 regions amplified from RNA transcripts. The HTBI primer set drove a first-round RT-PCR of the TCR CDR3. TCRdb reprocessed the multiplex PCR reads via MiXCR and lists one record per CDR3 protein. The table shows 500,000 to 800,000 distinct CDR3 sequences, with around 13% occurring only once. In the ophthalmopathy cohort, Clinical Activity Score was at least 3, NOSPECS grade at least 4, and duration under 3 months. Pregnant or lactating patients were excluded, as were those with uncontrolled infection or other autoimmune disease. The data were obtained in a study of T cells in Graves' hyperthyroidism and ophthalmopathy. Study results and caveats: In blood, most of the thyroid clonotypes expanded above 0.001 were also present.

The specimen was blood. The TCR originated in a woman aged 45-59 years with Graves' ophthalmopathy.

The CDR3 spells CASSSGLAGEGGKNIQYF. The CDR3 DNA is TGTGCCAGCAGTTCAGGACTAGCGGGAGAGGGGGGGAAAAACATTCAGTACTTC. The chain has TRBV27 and TRBJ2-4; TRBD2 agrees at 13 bases. Germline CDR1 and CDR2: MNHEY and SMNVEV (reference sequence). The CDR3 contains 18 residues. The junction had 10 bases not matched to a gene; V was cut back by 4 bases and J by 4 bases.